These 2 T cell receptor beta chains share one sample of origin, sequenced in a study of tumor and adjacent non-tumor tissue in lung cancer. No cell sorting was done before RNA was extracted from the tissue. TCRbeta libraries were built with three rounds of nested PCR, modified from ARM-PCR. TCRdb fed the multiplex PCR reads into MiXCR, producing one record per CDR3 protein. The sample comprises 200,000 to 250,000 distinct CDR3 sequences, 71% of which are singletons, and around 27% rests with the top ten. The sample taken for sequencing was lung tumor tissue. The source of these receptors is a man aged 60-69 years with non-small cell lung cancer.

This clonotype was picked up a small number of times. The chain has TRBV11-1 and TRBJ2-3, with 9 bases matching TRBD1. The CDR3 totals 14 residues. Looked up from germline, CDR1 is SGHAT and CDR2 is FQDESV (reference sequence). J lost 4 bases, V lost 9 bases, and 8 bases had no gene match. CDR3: CASNRDRASDTQYF. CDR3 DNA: TGTGCCAGTAACAGGGACAGGGCCTCAGATACGCAGTATTTT.

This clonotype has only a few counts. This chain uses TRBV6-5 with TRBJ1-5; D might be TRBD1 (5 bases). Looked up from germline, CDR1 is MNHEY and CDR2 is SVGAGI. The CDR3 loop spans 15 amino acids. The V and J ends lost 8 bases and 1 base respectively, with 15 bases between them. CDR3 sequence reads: CASGRDGQSNQPQHF. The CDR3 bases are TGTGCCAGCGGGCGGGACGGTCAAAGCAATCAGCCCCAGCATTTT.